The 29 T cell receptor beta chains presented below share a single source sample, sequenced in a study of cytomegalovirus exposure and HLA in healthy donors. Researchers ran the PCR with 60 Vbeta and 13 Jbeta primers. Libraries were prepared by immunoSEQ multiplex PCR; TCRdb keeps only in-frame clonotypes and omits some of them. The top ten clones hold roughly 2% of a sample with roughly 190,000 clones, over 60% of them seen once. The sequenced material came from PBMCs. All receptors come from a woman aged 25-40 years in good health and CMV-seropositive.

This clone was detected a few times. The CDR3: CASSRRTGVGETQYF. CDR3 nucleotides: TGCGCCAGCAGCCGTCGGACAGGGGTCGGGGAGACCCAGTACTTC. The chain recombines TRBV4-3 with TRBJ2-5, with TRBD1 matching 9 bases. Germline CDR1 is LGHNA and CDR2 is YSLEER. After removal of 4 bases from V and 5 bases from J, the junction contained 8 bases not matched to a gene. This CDR3 is built from 15 residues.

V gene TRBV7-2 combines with J gene TRBJ2-3, with TRBD2 identical over 14 bases. Germline-derived CDR1 and CDR2 are SGHTA and FQGNSA. Losses at the gene ends were 3 bases for V and 4 bases for J; bases not matched to a gene: 3. This CDR3 has 16 residues. The CDR3 region is CASSFQGLAGADTQYF. The CDR3 coding sequence is TGTGCCAGCAGCTTTCAGGGACTAGCGGGGGCAGATACGCAGTATTTT.

The V and J genes are TRBV30 and TRBJ1-4; tentative D call: TRBD1 (5 bases). The CDR3 has 14 residues. Per the germline V gene, CDR1 is GTSNPN and CDR2 is SVGIG (reference sequence). Between the trimmed V and J ends, which lost 3 bases and 8 bases, there was a span of 16 bases. CDR3 in amino acids: CAWRDTGLGEKLFF. CDR3 coding DNA: TGTGCCTGGAGAGATACGGGACTGGGGGAAAAACTGTTTTTT.

This chain links TRBV19 with TRBJ1-1, with D perhaps matching TRBD1 (5 bases). The CDR3 loop spans 13 amino acids. The germline gives CDR1 LNHDA, CDR2 SQIVND (reference sequence). V lost 4 bases and J 1 base, leaving 7 bases between the germline ends. The CDR3 nucleotides read TGTGCCAGTAGTACGACAGCGAACACTGAAGCTTTCTTT. As protein: CASSTTANTEAFF.

This chain connects TRBV7-8 to TRBJ1-2; 8 nucleotides agree with TRBD1. The CDR3 sequence is 15 residues long. From germline, CDR1 is SGHVS and CDR2 FQNEAQ. With V trimmed by 5 bases and J by 4 bases, 9 bases remained unmatched. CDR3 protein: CASSRGQVLIYGYTF. CDR3 DNA sequence: TGTGCCAGCAGCCGGGGACAGGTTCTCATCTATGGCTACACCTTC.

This chain connects TRBV7-8 to TRBJ1-2; D remains ambiguous. Germline loops: CDR1 SGHVS, CDR2 FQNEAQ. CDR3 size: 14 residues. Trimming pared 3 bases from V and 8 bases from J, leaving 16 bases between. The CDR3 DNA reads TGTGCCAGCAGCTTCTATCGGGATTCAGGAGGCTACACCTTC. It codes for CASSFYRDSGGYTF.

This CDR3 is CASSPYGGTRPNQPQHF. The CDR3 region has the DNA TGTGCCAGCAGCCCTTACGGGGGGACAAGACCCAATCAGCCCCAGCATTTT. This chain joins TRBV27 and TRBJ1-5; D is possibly TRBD1 (6 bases). CDR3 length equals 17 residues. Germline V lookup: CDR1 MNHEY, CDR2 SMNVEV (reference sequence). Trimming pared 6 bases from V and 3 bases from J, leaving 21 bases between.

This clone is a singleton in its sample. The chain uses TRBV28 and TRBJ2-7; the match to TRBD1 covers 7 bases. V gave up 6 bases and J gave up 0 bases; unmatched junction bases: 5. Germline values: CDR1 MDHEN, CDR2 SYDVKM. This CDR3 spans 14 amino acids. The CDR3 loop reads CASRMTGSSYEQYF. The CDR3 nucleotides read TGTGCCAGCAGAATGACAGGGAGCTCCTACGAGCAGTACTTC.

This clone was recorded a few times. The chain uses TRBV27 and TRBJ2-3, with D maybe TRBD2 (5 bases). Germline CDR1 MNHEY, CDR2 SMNVEV (reference sequence). The V gene lost 9 bases and the J gene lost 3 bases, with 7 bases spanning the gap. This CDR3 is 11 amino acids long. CDR3 nucleotide sequence: TGTGCCAGGGAGGTGACAGATACGCAGTATTTT. Translation gives CAREVTDTQYF.

This chain connects TRBV25-1 to TRBJ1-2, with D maybe TRBD1 (5 bases). This CDR3 has 14 residues. The germline V gene encodes CDR1 MGHDK and CDR2 SYGVNS. Between the trimmed V and J ends, which lost 1 base and 7 bases, there was a span of 13 bases. For the CDR3, the DNA is TGTGCCAGCAGTGAATCCACGGGGGGGGGTGGCTACACCTTC. Amino acids: CASSESTGGGGYTF.

This rearrangement joins TRBV30 to TRBJ2-5, with D unresolved. Germline V gene data show CDR1 as GTSNPN and CDR2 as SVGIG (reference sequence). V lost 0 bases to trimming and J lost 5 bases, with 4 bases between them. The CDR3 has 11 residues. Here the CDR3 DNA reads TGTGCCTGGAGTGTTGAGGAGACCCAGTACTTC. Its protein product is CAWSVEETQYF.

J is TRBJ2-3 and V is TRBV7-2, with 8 nucleotides matching TRBD2. This CDR3 is 14 amino acids long. In germline, CDR1 is SGHTA, CDR2 FQGNSA. V was pared by 3 bases and J by 4 bases, with 3 bases of the junction left unmatched. The CDR3 here is CASSFGGAADTQYF. CDR3 nucleotides: TGTGCCAGCAGCTTCGGGGGGGCGGCAGATACGCAGTATTTT.

The gene calls are TRBV29-1 and TRBJ1-1, with TRBD1 matching over 7 bases. This CDR3 has 13 amino acids. The junction had 8 bases not matched to a gene; V was cut back by 4 bases and J by 6 bases. Germline loops: CDR1 SQVTM, CDR2 ANQGSEA. Here the CDR3 reads CSVGKGAGAEAFF. CDR3 DNA: TGCAGCGTTGGAAAGGGGGCAGGAGCTGAAGCTTTCTTT.

The chain carries TRBV12-2 and TRBJ1-4; TRBD1, the table's D call, was not compared with the DNA. TRBV12-2 corresponds to a pseudogene. The CDR3 totals 14 residues. CDR3 coding DNA: TGTGCAAGTCGCTTAGTAGGGGTTGATGAAAAACTGTTTTTT. Amino acids: CASRLVGVDEKLFF.

The CDR3 sequence: CASSFSAGVGETQYF. CDR3 coding DNA: TGTGCCAGCAGCTTTTCCGCGGGAGTCGGGGAGACCCAGTACTTC. The chain links TRBV7-2 to TRBJ2-5; 7 nucleotides agree with TRBD2. This CDR3 is 15 amino acids long. The germline V gene encodes CDR1 SGHTA and CDR2 FQGNSA. Trimming removed 3 bases from V and 5 bases from J; junction bases left unmatched: 9.

V and J are TRBV2 and TRBJ2-1, with 7 bases aligning to TRBD1. The V segment lost 7 bases and the J segment 0 bases; nucleotides outside the gene matches: 9. There are 16 residues in the CDR3. Germline V gene data show CDR1 as SNHLY and CDR2 as FYNNEI. This CDR3 reads CASTQGGGSSYNEQFF. CDR3 DNA: TGTGCCAGCACCCAAGGGGGCGGAAGCTCCTACAATGAGCAGTTCTTC. The entire variable domain, with the rest obtained from reference TRBV2 and TRBJ2-1, is as follows: EPEVTQTPSHQVTQMGQEVILRCVPISNHLYFYWYRQILGQKVEFLVSFYNNEISEKSEIFDDQFSVERPDGSNFTLKIRSTKLEDSAMYFCASTQGGGSSYNEQFFGPGTRLTVL.

This clone was seen a few times. The chain is built from TRBV11-2 and TRBJ1-3; possible D gene TRBD1, 5 bases. CDR3 length equals 17 residues. Trimming took off 5 bases at V and 4 bases at J, with 21 bases between the two ends. Per germline, CDR1 SGHAT and CDR2 FQNNGV. CDR3 in DNA: TGTGCCAGCAGCCCGCCAACAGGTACCCTGGGCGGAAACACCATATATTTT. Translation gives CASSPPTGTLGGNTIYF.

The V call is TRBV7-9, the J call TRBJ2-1, with TRBD2 identical over 11 bases. Looked up from germline, CDR1 is SEHNR and CDR2 is FQNEAQ (reference sequence). The CDR3 has 15 amino acids. V shed 2 bases and J 5 bases; nucleotides not matched to a gene: 2. CDR3 sequence reads: CASSLKLAGDNEQFF. The CDR3, as DNA: TGTGCCAGCAGCTTAAAACTAGCGGGAGACAATGAGCAGTTCTTC.

This clone has a single count. The chain uses TRBV2 and TRBJ1-5; D gene ambiguous. CDR3 length equals 13 residues. Germline assignment: CDR1 SNHLY and CDR2 FYNNEI. V was shortened by 6 bases and J by 1 base, with 7 bases between the two germline ends. The CDR3 sequence is CASSLESNQPQHF. CDR3 sequence (DNA): TGTGCCAGCAGCCTTGAGAGCAATCAGCCCCAGCATTTT.

The chain links TRBV4-3 to TRBJ2-7, with TRBD2 matching 11 bases. Germline V gives CDR1 LGHNA, CDR2 YSLEER. The junction had 6 bases not matched to a gene; V was cut back by 1 base and J by 7 bases. This CDR3 spans 15 amino acids. The CDR3, as DNA: TGCGCCAGCAGCCAAGGAGCTAGCGGGAGGTCTGAGCAGTACTTC. This codes for CASSQGASGRSEQYF.

The rearrangement joins TRBV7-2 to TRBJ1-6; 7 bases are a match to TRBD1. J was trimmed by 5 bases and V by 2 bases; bases with no gene match: 3. Per the germline V gene, CDR1 is SGHTA and CDR2 is FQGNSA. The CDR3 length is 15 residues. CDR3: CASSLRDSHNSPLHF. DNA of the CDR3: TGTGCCAGCAGCTTAAGGGACAGTCATAATTCACCCCTCCACTTT.

The chain is built from TRBV5-1 and TRBJ1-1, with 7 bases aligning to TRBD1. V lost 3 bases, J lost 1 base, and 3 bases stayed unmatched. This CDR3 has 14 residues. CDR1 and CDR2 (germline): SGHRS, YFSETQ. The CDR3 nucleotides read TGCGCCAGCAGCTGGGGACAGCCGAACACTGAAGCTTTCTTT. Protein sequence: CASSWGQPNTEAFF.

The chain is built from TRBV9 and TRBJ2-6; 7 bases are a match to TRBD2. The CDR3 extends over 17 amino acids. V dropped 0 bases and J dropped 4; count of bases not matched to a gene: 7. Germline values: CDR1 SGDLS, CDR2 YYNGEE. Here the CDR3 reads CASSVGRGWGGANVLTF. The DNA for the CDR3 is TGTGCCAGCAGCGTAGGGCGGGGGTGGGGAGGGGCCAACGTCCTGACTTTC.

There are a few counts of this clone. V usage is TRBV5-6 and J usage is TRBJ1-1; D may be TRBD1 (5 bases). Germline V gene lookup returns CDR1 SGHDT and CDR2 YYEEEE. CDR3 size: 12 residues. The V and J ends lost 7 bases and 1 base respectively, with 8 bases between them. CDR3 DNA sequence: TGTGCCAGCGGAGGGGCGAACACTGAAGCTTTCTTT. Residues: CASGGANTEAFF.

The chain employs TRBV5-8 and TRBJ2-6; weak D call: TRBD1 (6 bases). This CDR3 is 15 amino acids long. The germline V gene encodes CDR1 SGHTS and CDR2 YDEGEE. Trimming took 3 bases from V and 2 from J, leaving 9 bases between them. CDR3 DNA sequence: TGTGCCAGCAGCTGGCCAGGGGCTGGGGCCAACGTCCTGACTTTC. Translating gives CASSWPGAGANVLTF.

The chain joins TRBV5-1 to TRBJ2-7, with 10 bases fitting TRBD2. The V gene's germline CDR1 is SGHRS and CDR2 YFSETQ. The CDR3 runs 15 residues. J was trimmed by 3 bases and V by 0 bases; bases with no gene match: 3. CDR3 amino acids: CASSLEVAGGYEQYF. CDR3 sequence (DNA): TGCGCCAGCAGCTTGGAGGTAGCGGGAGGCTACGAGCAGTACTTC.

The V and J genes are TRBV18 and TRBJ1-1, with D possibly TRBD1 on 5 matching bases. CDR3 length equals 15 residues. CDR1 and CDR2 from the germline V gene are KGHSH and LQKENI. Between the trimmed V and J ends, which lost 4 bases and 3 bases, there was a span of 15 bases. CDR3 DNA sequence: TGTGCCAGCTCACTCTTAGACAGAGGAGACACTGAAGCTTTCTTT. Protein sequence: CASSLLDRGDTEAFF.

The sample holds a few counts of this clone. This chain joins TRBV28 and TRBJ1-1; D uncertain. This CDR3 is 12 amino acids long. Germline V gene sequence: CDR1 MDHEN, CDR2 SYDVKM. Trimming took 9 bases from V and 4 from J, leaving 12 bases between them. DNA of the CDR3: TGTGCCAGTCTCCGTGAGGGCACTGAAGCTTTCTTT. Protein: CASLREGTEAFF.

The chain combines TRBV7-8 with TRBJ2-1, with 7 bases lining up with TRBD1. The length of the CDR3 is 16 residues. Trimming removed 3 bases from V and 1 base from J; junction bases left unmatched: 6. Germline V gene sequence: CDR1 SGHVS, CDR2 FQNEAQ. In DNA form, the CDR3 reads TGTGCCAGCAGCTTCGGACAGGTTTCATCCTACAATGAGCAGTTCTTC. It yields the protein CASSFGQVSSYNEQFF.